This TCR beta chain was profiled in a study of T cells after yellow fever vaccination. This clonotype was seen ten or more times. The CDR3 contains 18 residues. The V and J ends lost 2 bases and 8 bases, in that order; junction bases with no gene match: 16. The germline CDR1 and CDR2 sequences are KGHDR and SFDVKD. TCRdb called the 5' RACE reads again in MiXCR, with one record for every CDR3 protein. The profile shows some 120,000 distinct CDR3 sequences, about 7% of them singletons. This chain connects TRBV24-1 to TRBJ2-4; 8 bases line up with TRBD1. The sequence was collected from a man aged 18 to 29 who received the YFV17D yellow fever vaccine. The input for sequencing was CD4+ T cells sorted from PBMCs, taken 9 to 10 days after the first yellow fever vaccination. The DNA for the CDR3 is TGTGCCACCAGTGATTCGCCCTCCGGACAGGGTGTAGGGTACATTCAGTACTTC. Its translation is CATSDSPSGQGVGYIQYF.